A single sample is the source of the 14 T cell receptor beta chains below, sequenced in a study of control samples from healthy donors and cancer patients. Sequencing used immunoSEQ multiplex PCR; TCRdb keeps in-frame clones, though not all of them. The sample lists over 100,000 clones, roughly 90% occurring once. Sequences were obtained from blood. The receptors here all came from a man aged 40-49 years in good health.

This chain links TRBV5-1 with TRBJ2-3; 7 nucleotides agree with TRBD1. CDR3 size: 14 residues. Trimming took 4 bases from V and 1 from J; bases not matched to a gene: 3. Germline values: CDR1 SGHRS, CDR2 YFSETQ. CDR3 region: CASSAGTGTDTQYF. The CDR3 region has the DNA TGCGCCAGCAGCGCTGGGACAGGCACAGATACGCAGTATTTT.

The chain joins TRBV11-3 to TRBJ1-1, with a possible D match to TRBD1 (6 bases). In germline, CDR1 is SGHNT, CDR2 YENEEA. The CDR3 length is 15 residues. The V end lost 5 bases, the J end lost 4 bases, and 17 bases lay between the germline ends. The DNA of the CDR3 is TGTGCCAGCAGCGAAGAACAGGGTATCAGCACTGAAGCTTTCTTT. This gives the protein CASSEEQGISTEAFF.

The J gene is TRBJ1-4, the V gene TRBV27; weak D call: TRBD1 (6 bases). In germline, CDR1 is MNHEY, CDR2 SMNVEV (reference sequence). The V and J ends lost 6 bases and 4 bases respectively, with 9 bases between them. The CDR3 length is 13 residues. DNA for the CDR3: TGTGCCAGCAGGACAGGCAGTAATGAAAAACTGTTTTTT. Residues: CASRTGSNEKLFF.

V usage is TRBV3-1 (or the pseudogene TRBV3-2) and J usage is TRBJ2-4; D is unresolved. Germline CDR1 LGHDT, CDR2 YNNKEL (reference sequence). The CDR3 sequence is 14 residues long. V was cut by 4 bases and J by 0 bases, with 7 bases left in between. CDR3 coding DNA: TGTGCCAGCAGCCTCTCCCGAGCCAAAAACATTCAGTACTTC. Protein product: CASSLSRAKNIQYF.

This chain joins TRBV12-3 or TRBV12-4 and TRBJ1-5, with D uncertain. This CDR3 is built from 12 residues. Trimming left V 1 base short and J 9 bases short, with 7 bases between. This chain's CDR3 is CASSLGTWPQHF. In DNA, the CDR3 is TGTGCCAGCAGTTTAGGTACGTGGCCCCAGCATTTT.

The chain is built from TRBV10-1 and TRBJ1-1; D might be TRBD1 (5 bases). The CDR3 is 14 residues long. Germline lookup yields CDR1 WNHNN and CDR2 SYGVQD (reference sequence). The V gene lost 5 bases and the J gene lost 0 bases, with 10 bases spanning the gap. CDR3 sequence (DNA): TGCGCCAGCAGTCGTGACAGCTTGAACACTGAAGCTTTCTTT. Residues: CASSRDSLNTEAFF.

The genes are TRBV4-1 and TRBJ2-5; weak D call: TRBD1 (5 bases). Germline CDR1 is MGHRA and CDR2 is YSYEKL. The V end was cut by 1 base, the J end by 5 bases, with 14 bases between. CDR3 length: 15 amino acids. CDR3 sequence reads: CASSQVEGARETQYF. For the CDR3, the DNA is TGCGCCAGCAGCCAAGTCGAAGGGGCAAGGGAGACCCAGTACTTC.

The chain links TRBV15 to TRBJ1-1, with D possibly TRBD1 on 5 matching bases. V lost 5 bases and J 10 bases, leaving 20 bases between the germline ends. CDR3 length equals 14 residues. Germline V gene sequence: CDR1 LNHNV, CDR2 YYDKDF (reference sequence). The CDR3 region has the DNA TGTGCCACCAGCCCCCGGTTCCGCAGGGCGGGAGCTTTCTTT. Translation gives CATSPRFRRAGAFF.

This clone appeared a single time. The gene calls are TRBV7-6 and TRBJ2-7, with a weak D call TRBD1 (6 bases). V was cut by 1 base and J by 7 bases, with 20 bases left in between. This CDR3 has 16 residues. The V gene's germline CDR1 is SGHVS and CDR2 FNYEAQ. The CDR3 nucleotides read TGTGCCAGCAGCTTAGGAACAGGGCAGACGTTGGGGGAGCAGTACTTC. Its protein product is CASSLGTGQTLGEQYF.

The chain combines TRBV6-2 or TRBV6-3 with TRBJ2-1, with D possibly matching TRBD2 (6 bases). From germline, CDR1 is MNHEY and CDR2 SVGEGT. CDR3 size: 14 residues. Trimming stripped 3 bases from V and 5 bases from J, with 11 bases between. In DNA, the CDR3 is TGTGCCAGCAGTTATGGGGGGAATCACAATGAGCAGTTCTTC. Its translation is CASSYGGNHNEQFF.

V and J are TRBV4-2 and TRBJ2-3; 8 nucleotides match TRBD2. The CDR3 has 16 amino acids. The ends lost 1 base at V and 0 bases at J; junction bases unmatched: 3. Per germline, CDR1 LGHNA and CDR2 YNFKEQ. This chain's CDR3 is CASSQGAGASTDTQYF. DNA for the CDR3: TGTGCCAGCAGCCAAGGAGCGGGAGCCAGCACAGATACGCAGTATTTT.

V usage is TRBV10-2 and J usage is TRBJ2-7; 11 bases fit TRBD1. There are 14 residues in the CDR3. V gave up 6 bases and J gave up 7 bases; unmatched junction bases: 8. Germline-derived CDR1 and CDR2 are WSHSY and SAAADI. CDR3 coding DNA: TGCGCCAGCAGAAGGGACAGGGGGACGGAAGAGCAGTACTTC. Its protein product is CASRRDRGTEEQYF.

This clone was seen a single time. V is TRBV7-3 and J is TRBJ1-1; D is unresolved. CDR1 and CDR2 (germline): SGHTA, FQGTGA. The CDR3 totals 14 residues. V was pared by 1 base and J by 4 bases, with 10 bases between. The CDR3 region is CASSLNGPTTEAFF. The CDR3 nucleotides read TGTGCCAGCAGCTTAAATGGCCCGACCACTGAAGCTTTCTTT.

V is TRBV29-1 and J is TRBJ1-1; the D gene is possibly TRBD1 (6 bases). This CDR3 has 13 residues. Germline CDR1 is SQVTM and CDR2 is ANQGSEA. V lost 6 bases to trimming and J lost 6 bases, with 17 bases between them. In DNA form, the CDR3 reads TGCAGCGTGGGGGGGGGCTTGTTCCCTGAAGCTTTCTTT. It specifies CSVGGGLFPEAFF.